The 26 T cell receptor beta chains presented below share a single source sample, sequenced in a study of CXCR3-negative and CXCR3-positive naive CD8 T cells. Broader study findings: CXCR3-positive naive cells carried more hydrophobic TRB CDR3s than CXCR3-negative ones.

Their cognate antigens are unknown. The TRB cDNA libraries were prepared by 5' RACE with UMI labels. With the 5' RACE reads reprocessed, TCRdb shows one record per CDR3 protein and no DNA. Across about 98,000 distinct CDR3 sequences, the top ten clones capture approximately 1.1% of the sample. The source material was naive CXCR3+ CD8+ T cells from blood. Stated subset: CD45RO-CCR7+CD27+CD95- naive CD8+ T cells expressing CXCR3 (TNR3+). These receptor sequences come from a human donor in good health. Some clones in this sample may be carry-over from other donors' samples.

This chain connects TRBV4-2 to TRBJ2-3; TCRdb designates TRBD1, a call that cannot be tested without DNA. The CDR3 totals 17 residues. Germline V gives CDR1 LGHNA, CDR2 YNFKEQ. The CDR3 region is CASSQDWERGRADTQYF.

V usage is TRBV6-5 and J usage is TRBJ1-1. Germline V lookup: CDR1 MNHEY, CDR2 SVGAGI. This CDR3 region has 15 residues. The CDR3 reads CASSYSTAVNTEAFF.

The chain uses TRBV7-9 and TRBJ2-2. Germline loops: CDR1 SEHNR, CDR2 FQNEAQ (reference sequence). The CDR3 consists of 12 residues. The CDR3: CASSPLAGELFF.

The chain couples TRBV7-9 to TRBJ2-1; absent DNA, TCRdb's TRBD2 call cannot be checked. Germline assignment: CDR1 SEHNR and CDR2 FQNEAQ (reference sequence). This CDR3 region has 19 residues. The CDR3 spells CASSSPGLAGASSYNEQFF.

The chain employs TRBV19 and TRBJ2-1; TCRdb's D call of TRBD2 is untestable without DNA. Germline-derived CDR1 and CDR2 are LNHDA and SQIVND (reference sequence). The CDR3 is made up of 17 amino acids. This CDR3 is CASSKGLLALSYNEQFF.

The V and J genes are TRBV28 and TRBJ1-1. The CDR3 spans 17 residues. CDR1 and CDR2 (germline): MDHEN, SYDVKM. The CDR3 reads CASSSSPAGSWNTEAFF.

This chain's CDR3 is CASSLGQGMRYEQCF. This chain links TRBV7-9 with TRBJ2-7; TCRdb reports TRBD1, a call that lacks DNA to check it against. Germline-derived CDR1 and CDR2 are SEHNR and FQNEAQ (reference sequence). This CDR3 spans 15 amino acids.

The V gene is TRBV29-1, the J gene TRBJ2-7; TCRdb indicates TRBD1, and absent DNA this call remains unverified. Germline CDR1 reads SQVTM; CDR2 reads ANQGSEA. This CDR3 is built from 12 residues. The CDR3 is CSVRDTNYEQYF.

The gene calls are TRBV5-4 and TRBJ2-7; TCRdb names TRBD2, which stays unverified in the absence of DNA. This CDR3 has 16 amino acids. The germline V gene encodes CDR1 SGHNT and CDR2 YYREEE (reference sequence). CDR3 sequence reads: CASSLGLAGVPPEQYF.

The J gene is TRBJ2-1, the V gene TRBV6-2 or TRBV6-3; TCRdb picks TRBD1, but there is no DNA to check that call. This CDR3 has 15 amino acids. Looked up from germline, CDR1 is MNHEY and CDR2 is SVGEGT. CDR3 region: CASSPRGGTYNEQFF.

This rearrangement joins TRBV21-1 to TRBJ1-1; TCRdb's D call of TRBD1 is untestable without DNA. TRBV21-1 is labeled a pseudogene. The length of the CDR3 is 15 residues. The CDR3 here is CASSKAEGQITEAFF.

CDR3 in amino acids: CASSQDSASATEAFF. This chain links TRBV4-1 with TRBJ1-1. Germline CDR1 MGHRA, CDR2 YSYEKL. The CDR3 loop spans 15 amino acids.

V and J are TRBV20-1 and TRBJ1-1; TCRdb indicates TRBD1, and absent DNA this call remains unverified. This CDR3 is built from 15 residues. Germline V gene lookup returns CDR1 DFQATT and CDR2 SNEGSKA (reference sequence). CDR3 sequence: CSAREAGQANTEAFF.

V gene TRBV28 combines with J gene TRBJ2-3; the TCRdb D gene call, TRBD1, has no DNA to confirm it. CDR1 MDHEN and CDR2 SYDVKM come from the germline V gene. This CDR3 region has 17 residues. CDR3 sequence reads: CASRSPGRTVSTDTQYF.

This chain connects TRBV6-2 or TRBV6-3 to TRBJ2-1; lacking DNA, the TRBD2 call made by TCRdb goes unchecked. Germline V lookup: CDR1 MNHEY, CDR2 SVGEGT. The CDR3 length is 13 residues. The CDR3: CASGWETYNEQFF.

This chain joins TRBV29-1 and TRBJ1-2; TCRdb's assignment of TRBD1 cannot be checked, as there is no DNA. This CDR3 comprises 14 residues. Germline lookup yields CDR1 SQVTM and CDR2 ANQGSEA. The CDR3 protein is CSAAGGPGYYGYTF.

The chain employs TRBV7-3 and TRBJ2-1; the D call from TCRdb, TRBD2, cannot be confirmed without DNA. Germline V gives CDR1 SGHTA, CDR2 FQGTGA. The CDR3 has 15 amino acids. The CDR3 protein is CASSLMGEGYNEQFF.

The chain joins TRBV19 to TRBJ2-7; TCRdb selects TRBD1, and the lack of DNA leaves this call unchecked. The CDR3 extends over 13 amino acids. Germline values: CDR1 LNHDA, CDR2 SQIVND (reference sequence). CDR3 amino acids: CASRDRGLGEQYF.

The chain has TRBV29-1 and TRBJ2-1; the D call of TRBD1 rests on TCRdb alone, since no DNA is present to check it. Germline CDR1 reads SQVTM; CDR2 reads ANQGSEA. The CDR3 loop spans 15 amino acids. CDR3 region: CSARGGTGVRNEQFF.

The rearrangement joins TRBV7-7 to TRBJ2-1; with no DNA, the TCRdb D assignment of TRBD2 cannot be verified. Germline CDR1 reads SSHAT; CDR2 reads FNYEAQ (reference sequence). The CDR3 extends over 13 amino acids. CDR3 protein: CASSLARPYEQFF.

J is TRBJ2-1 and V is TRBV14; TCRdb's D call, TRBD2, is unchecked because there is no DNA. Germline CDR1 SGHDN, CDR2 FVKESK. This CDR3 is 18 amino acids long. The CDR3 region is CASSQVVGDKSSYNEQFF.

The chain's CDR3 is CSVEASGGPSYTDTQYF. The gene calls are TRBV29-1 and TRBJ2-3; the D call from TCRdb, TRBD2, cannot be confirmed without DNA. Germline CDR1 and CDR2: SQVTM and ANQGSEA. The CDR3 has 17 amino acids.

This chain links TRBV7-9 with TRBJ2-1; the D call from TCRdb, TRBD2, cannot be confirmed without DNA. The CDR3 loop spans 14 amino acids. CDR1 and CDR2 from the germline V gene are SEHNR and FQNEAQ (reference sequence). The CDR3 region is CASSLNAAADEQFF. The whole variable domain, filled in from reference TRBV7-9 and TRBJ2-1, reads DTGVSQNPRHKITKRGQNVTFRCDPISEHNRLYWYRQTLGQGPEFLTYFQNEAQLEKSRLLSDRFSAERPKGSFSTLEIQRTEQGDSAMYLCASSLNAAADEQFFGPGTRLTVL.

The chain employs TRBV19 and TRBJ2-2; absent DNA, TCRdb's TRBD2 call cannot be checked. Germline V lookup: CDR1 LNHDA, CDR2 SQIVND (reference sequence). The CDR3 runs 18 residues. The CDR3 is CASRSGGPYGSNTGELFF.

The chain combines TRBV4-2 with TRBJ2-7; the TCRdb call, TRBD1, lacks DNA for checking. The CDR3 is made up of 14 amino acids. The germline V gene encodes CDR1 LGHNA and CDR2 YNFKEQ. CDR3 loop: CASSQGRGHYEQYF.

This sequence joins TRBV28 and TRBJ1-1; checking the TCRdb D call of TRBD1 is not possible without DNA. The V gene's germline CDR1 is MDHEN and CDR2 SYDVKM. This CDR3 has 14 amino acids. CDR3 sequence: CASSFRGAGTEALF.